This TCR beta chain was sequenced in a study of CD8+ T cells in alopecia areata. Study-level results: The study found higher clonality in lesional than normal scalp, especially in alopecia totalis/universalis.

Germline assignment: CDR1 LNHDA and CDR2 SQIVND (reference sequence). This CDR3 is 12 amino acids long. Deletions cut 8 bases from V and 4 bases from J, with 12 bases between. RNA extraction was followed by reverse transcription into cDNA, which acted as the sequencing template. Measured with immunoSEQ multiplex PCR; TCRdb has only the in-frame clones, and not every one. The sample has approximately 24,000 clones, 40% to 65% seen once. On this clone: Its specificity is not known.

The clonotype was recovered from a human donor with alopecia areata. Sequenced: NKG2D-high CD8+ T cells sorted from blood. The V call is TRBV19, the J call TRBJ2-7; D might be TRBD2 (5 bases). In DNA, the CDR3 is TGTGCCAGTTCGGCGGGCGGTTACGAGCAGTACTTC. Encoded protein: CASSAGGYEQYF.